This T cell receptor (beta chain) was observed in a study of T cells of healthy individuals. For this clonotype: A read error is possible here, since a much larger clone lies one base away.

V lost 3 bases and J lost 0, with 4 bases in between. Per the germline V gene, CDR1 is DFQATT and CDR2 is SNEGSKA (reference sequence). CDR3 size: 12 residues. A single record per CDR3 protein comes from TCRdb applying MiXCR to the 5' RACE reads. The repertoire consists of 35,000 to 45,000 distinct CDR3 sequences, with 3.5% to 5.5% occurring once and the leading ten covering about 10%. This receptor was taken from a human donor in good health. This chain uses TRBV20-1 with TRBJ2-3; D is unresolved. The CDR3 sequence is CSASPSTDTQYF. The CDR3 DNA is TGCAGTGCTAGCCCCAGCACAGATACGCAGTATTTT.